Sequencing of this T cell receptor beta chain was carried out in a study of blood T cell repertoires in COVID-19 (dated by TCRdb to the early 2020s). Regarding the complete study: Collaborator samples came from the United States, Italy and Spain and covered acute and convalescent phases of COVID-19. The prospective study material was composed of cDNA or gDNA derived from T cells, B-cell-depleted T cells, or PBMCs. Subjects who had been exposed to COVID-19, were actively infected with it, or had recovered from it provided the deeply sampled blood TCRbeta repertoires that made up the dataset. The repertoires were released in a freely available public database intended as a resource for research on the immune response to SARS-CoV-2. Samples came from the ongoing ImmuneRACE study (first 160 participants) plus 1,254 subjects from 6 global collaborators. The sample metadata nearly always contained a de-identified subject ID, COVID-19 status, age in years and sex. Where HLA class I and class II types were available, the types were taken from metadata supplied by the sample provider, not from assay-based typing.

TCRbeta CDR3 regions were amplified from genomic DNA by means of the immunoSEQ Assay, a bias-controlled multiplex PCR. On the study's bioinformatics: Within the assay, amplification of reference gene primers was used to estimate how many nucleated cells each sample contained. Sequence reads were collapsed and filtered to measure the absolute abundance of every unique TCRbeta CDR3 rearrangement. For each sample, productive Simpson clonality was calculated as the square root of Simpson's diversity index across productive rearrangements. TCRdb provides this immuneACCESS table in a form limited to in-frame rearrangements. Some clones are lacking; in checked studies, under half of them reflect an unresolved V gene, and why the rest are absent is not known. From that table come the V and J calls and clone size; the DNA was used to work out D and trimming. This sample lists just under 350,000 clones; about 93% were detected once. Around 3.5% of the sample is taken by the ten largest.

From the germline V gene (reference sequence), CDR1 is LNHDA and CDR2 is SQIVND. At the junction V is shortened by 9 bases and J by 8 bases; bases outside the gene matches: 10. Inclusive of the bounding cysteine and phenylalanine, the CDR3 is 13 residues long. The retained sequence is limited to the CDR3, 39 bases, with the frame set at the first base. Study-wide findings and limitations: How much clinical and demographic metadata was included differed by source and by participant, and the metadata was provided uncurated.

Samples from volunteer blood donors who had recovered from COVID-19 were contributed by a second Seattle source. Collaborating institutions collected whole blood in K2EDTA tubes following their own protocols. For TCRbeta analysis, collaborators shipped samples as frozen whole blood, isolated PBMCs, or DNA extracted from either of those sample types. Concerning this clone: This clone's antigen is unknown. Nothing much larger sits one base from this clone, and base qualities are not available.

Sequenced material: peripheral blood. The chain was built from TRBV19 and TRBJ1-2, with TRBD1 matching 9 junction bases. This TCR came from a woman aged 18-29 years who had recovered from COVID-19. The CDR3 is CASLGDRVWGYTF. The DNA sequence is given as TGTGCCAGCCTAGGGGACAGGGTATGGGGCTACACCTTC.